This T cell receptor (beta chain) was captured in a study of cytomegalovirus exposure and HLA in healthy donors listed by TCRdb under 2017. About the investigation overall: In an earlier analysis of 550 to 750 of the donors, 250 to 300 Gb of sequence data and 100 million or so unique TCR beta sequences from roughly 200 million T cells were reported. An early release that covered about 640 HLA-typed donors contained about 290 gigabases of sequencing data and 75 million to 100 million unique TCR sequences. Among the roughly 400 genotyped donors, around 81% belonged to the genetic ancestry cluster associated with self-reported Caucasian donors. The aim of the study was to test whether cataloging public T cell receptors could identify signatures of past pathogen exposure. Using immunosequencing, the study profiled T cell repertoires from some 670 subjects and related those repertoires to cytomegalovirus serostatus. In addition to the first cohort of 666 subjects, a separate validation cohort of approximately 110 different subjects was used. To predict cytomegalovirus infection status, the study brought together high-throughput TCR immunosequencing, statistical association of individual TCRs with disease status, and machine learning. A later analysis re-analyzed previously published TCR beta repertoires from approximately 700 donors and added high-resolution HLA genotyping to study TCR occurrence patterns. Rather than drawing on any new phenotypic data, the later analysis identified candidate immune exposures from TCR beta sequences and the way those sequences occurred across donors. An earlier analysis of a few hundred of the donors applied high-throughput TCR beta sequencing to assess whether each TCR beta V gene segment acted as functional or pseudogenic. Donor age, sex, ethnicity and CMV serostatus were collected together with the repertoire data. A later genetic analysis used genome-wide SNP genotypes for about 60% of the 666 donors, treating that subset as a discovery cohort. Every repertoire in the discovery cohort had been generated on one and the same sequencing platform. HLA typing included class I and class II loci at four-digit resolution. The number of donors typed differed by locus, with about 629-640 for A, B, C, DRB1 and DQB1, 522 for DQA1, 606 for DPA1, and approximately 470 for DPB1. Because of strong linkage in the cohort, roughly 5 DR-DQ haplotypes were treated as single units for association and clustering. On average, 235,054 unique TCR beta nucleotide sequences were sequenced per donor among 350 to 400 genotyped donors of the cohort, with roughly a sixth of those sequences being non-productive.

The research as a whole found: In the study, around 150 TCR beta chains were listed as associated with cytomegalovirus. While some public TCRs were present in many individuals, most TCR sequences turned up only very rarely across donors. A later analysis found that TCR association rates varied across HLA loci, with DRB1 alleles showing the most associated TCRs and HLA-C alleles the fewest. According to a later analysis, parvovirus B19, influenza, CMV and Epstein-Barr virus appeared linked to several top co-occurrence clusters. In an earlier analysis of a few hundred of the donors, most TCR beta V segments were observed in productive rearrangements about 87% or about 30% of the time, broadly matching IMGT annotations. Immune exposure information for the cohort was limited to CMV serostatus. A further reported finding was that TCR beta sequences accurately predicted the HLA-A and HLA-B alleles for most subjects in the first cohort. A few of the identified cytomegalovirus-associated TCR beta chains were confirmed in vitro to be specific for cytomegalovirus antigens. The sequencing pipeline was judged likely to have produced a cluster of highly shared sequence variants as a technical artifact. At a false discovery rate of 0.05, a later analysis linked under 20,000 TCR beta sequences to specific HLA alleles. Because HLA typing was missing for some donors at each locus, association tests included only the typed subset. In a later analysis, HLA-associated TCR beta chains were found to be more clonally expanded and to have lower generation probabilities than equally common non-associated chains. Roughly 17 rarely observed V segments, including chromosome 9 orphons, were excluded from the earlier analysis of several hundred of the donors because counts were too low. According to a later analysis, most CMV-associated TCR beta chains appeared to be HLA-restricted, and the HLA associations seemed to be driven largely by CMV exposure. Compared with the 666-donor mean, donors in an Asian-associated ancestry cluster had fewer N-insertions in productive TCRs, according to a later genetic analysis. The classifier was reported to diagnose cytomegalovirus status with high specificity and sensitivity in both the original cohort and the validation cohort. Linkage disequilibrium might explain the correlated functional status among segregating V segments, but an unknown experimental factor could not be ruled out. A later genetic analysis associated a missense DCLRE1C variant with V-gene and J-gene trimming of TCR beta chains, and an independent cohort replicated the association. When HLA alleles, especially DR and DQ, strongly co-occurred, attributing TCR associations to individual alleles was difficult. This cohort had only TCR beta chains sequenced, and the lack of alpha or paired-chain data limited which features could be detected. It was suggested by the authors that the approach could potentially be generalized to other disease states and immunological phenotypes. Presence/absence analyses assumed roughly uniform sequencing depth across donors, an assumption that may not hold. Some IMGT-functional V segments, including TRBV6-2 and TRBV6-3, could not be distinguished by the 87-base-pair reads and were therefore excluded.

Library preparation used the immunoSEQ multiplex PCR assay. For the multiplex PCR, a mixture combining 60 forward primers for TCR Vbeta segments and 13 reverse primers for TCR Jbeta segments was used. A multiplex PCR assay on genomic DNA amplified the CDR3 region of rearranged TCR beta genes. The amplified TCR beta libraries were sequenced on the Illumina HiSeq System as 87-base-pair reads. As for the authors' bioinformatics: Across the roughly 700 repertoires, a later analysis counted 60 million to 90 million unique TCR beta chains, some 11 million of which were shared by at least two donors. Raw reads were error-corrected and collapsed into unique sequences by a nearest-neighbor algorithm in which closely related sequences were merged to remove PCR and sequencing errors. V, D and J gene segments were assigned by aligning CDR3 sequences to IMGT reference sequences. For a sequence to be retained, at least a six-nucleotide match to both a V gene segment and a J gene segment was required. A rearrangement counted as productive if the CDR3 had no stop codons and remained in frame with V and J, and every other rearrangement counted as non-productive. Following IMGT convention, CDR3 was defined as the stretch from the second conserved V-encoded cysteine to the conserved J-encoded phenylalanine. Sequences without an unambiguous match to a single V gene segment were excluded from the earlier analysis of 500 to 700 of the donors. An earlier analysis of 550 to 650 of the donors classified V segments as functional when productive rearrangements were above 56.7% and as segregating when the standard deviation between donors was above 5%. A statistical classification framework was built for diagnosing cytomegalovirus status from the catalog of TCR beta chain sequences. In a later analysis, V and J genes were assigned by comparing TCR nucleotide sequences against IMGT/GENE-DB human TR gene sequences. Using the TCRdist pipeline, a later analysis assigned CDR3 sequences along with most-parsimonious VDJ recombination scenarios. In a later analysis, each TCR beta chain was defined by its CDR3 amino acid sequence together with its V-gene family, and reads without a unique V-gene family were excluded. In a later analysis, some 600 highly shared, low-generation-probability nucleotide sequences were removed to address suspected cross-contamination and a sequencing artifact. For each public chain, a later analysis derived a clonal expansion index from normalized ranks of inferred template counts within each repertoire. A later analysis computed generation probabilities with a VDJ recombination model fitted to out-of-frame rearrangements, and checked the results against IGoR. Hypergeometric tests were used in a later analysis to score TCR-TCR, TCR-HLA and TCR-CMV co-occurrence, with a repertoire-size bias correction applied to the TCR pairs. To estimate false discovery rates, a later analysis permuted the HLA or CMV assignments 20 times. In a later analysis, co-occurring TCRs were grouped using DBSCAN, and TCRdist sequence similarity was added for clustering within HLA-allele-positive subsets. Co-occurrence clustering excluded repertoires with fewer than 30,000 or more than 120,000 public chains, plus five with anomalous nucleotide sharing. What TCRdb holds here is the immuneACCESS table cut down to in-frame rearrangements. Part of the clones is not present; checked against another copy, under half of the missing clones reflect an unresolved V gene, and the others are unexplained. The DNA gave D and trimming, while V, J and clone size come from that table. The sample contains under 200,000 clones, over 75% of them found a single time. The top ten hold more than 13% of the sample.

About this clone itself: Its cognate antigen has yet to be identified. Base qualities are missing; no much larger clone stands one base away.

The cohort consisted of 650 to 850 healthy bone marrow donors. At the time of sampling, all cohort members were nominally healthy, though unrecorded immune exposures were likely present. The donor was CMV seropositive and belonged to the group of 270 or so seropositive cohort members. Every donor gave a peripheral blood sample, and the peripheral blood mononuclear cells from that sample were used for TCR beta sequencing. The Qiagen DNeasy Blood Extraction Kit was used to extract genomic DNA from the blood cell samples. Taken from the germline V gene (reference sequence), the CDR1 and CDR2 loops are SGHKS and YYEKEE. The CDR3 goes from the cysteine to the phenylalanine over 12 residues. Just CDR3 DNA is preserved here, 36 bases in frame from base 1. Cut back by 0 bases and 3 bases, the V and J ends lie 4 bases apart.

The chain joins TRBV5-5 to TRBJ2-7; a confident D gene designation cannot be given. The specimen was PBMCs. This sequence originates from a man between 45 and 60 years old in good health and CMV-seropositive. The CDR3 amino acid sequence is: CASSLVGYEQYF. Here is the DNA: TGTGCCAGCAGCTTGGTCGGCTACGAGCAGTACTTC.